The entry that follows covers one TCR beta chain sequence. These data belong to a study of T cell changes during pregnancy in multiple sclerosis. Method: immunoSEQ multiplex PCR; TCRdb's copy keeps in-frame clones and lacks some. Of about 51,000 clones listed, roughly 93% are singletons. This TCR derives from a female donor with multiple sclerosis, enrolled in a pregnancy study. The specimen was peripheral blood, collected in the second trimester of pregnancy.

The CDR3 sequence is CASSPDHGLEEQFF. DNA for the CDR3: TGTGCCAGCAGCCCTGATCATGGGTTGGAGGAGCAGTTCTTC. The chain combines TRBV7-6 with TRBJ2-1; D call uncertain. Looked up from germline, CDR1 is SGHVS and CDR2 is FNYEAQ. The ends were cut back, 5 bases at V and 10 bases at J, with 18 bases in the middle. This CDR3 comprises 14 residues. The variable domain in full, with the rest retrieved from reference TRBV7-6 and TRBJ2-1, is GAGVSQSPRYKVTKRGQDVALRCDPISGHVSLYWYRQALGQGPEFLTYFNYEAQQDKSGLPNDRFSAERPEGSISTLTIQRTEQRDSAMYRCASSPDHGLEEQFFGPGTRLTVL.